Listed here are 4 T cell receptor beta chains from one sample, sequenced in a study of breast tumors, draining lymph nodes, adjacent tissues. Samples came from axillary lymph nodes draining the breast cancer. Each CDR3 protein is one row after TCRdb ran MiXCR on the multiplex PCR reads. The sample holds 180,000 or so distinct CDR3 sequences, approximately 33% seen once. Sequencing was done on a sample of axillary lymph node tissue. These receptors were obtained from a female donor with breast cancer. Some clones in this sample may be carry-over from other donors' samples.

This clonotype was counted at least ten times. The gene calls are TRBV6-5 and TRBJ2-7; D unclear. In germline, CDR1 is MNHEY, CDR2 SVGAGI. This CDR3 is built from 11 residues. Trimming took 2 bases from V and 6 from J, leaving 5 bases between them. The CDR3 spells CASSYGVEQYF. The CDR3 DNA reads TGTGCCAGCAGTTACGGGGTCGAGCAGTACTTC.

The sample holds many counts of this clonotype. The chain is built from TRBV28 and TRBJ2-7, with a possible D match to TRBD2 (6 bases). This CDR3 contains 17 residues. Trimming took 7 bases from V and 2 from J, leaving 24 bases between them. The germline gives CDR1 MDHEN, CDR2 SYDVKM. CDR3 nucleotides: TGTGCCAGCAAGGAACATCGGTTATGGTGGGGGGCCTACGAGCAGTACTTC. Its translation: CASKEHRLWWGAYEQYF.

The sample holds many counts of this clonotype. The chain carries TRBV5-1 and TRBJ2-7; possibly TRBD1 for D (5 bases). The CDR3 contains 13 residues. In germline, CDR1 is SGHRS, CDR2 YFSETQ. V was cut by 5 bases and J by 2 bases, with 11 bases left in between. CDR3: CASRTGPTYEQYF. The CDR3 bases are TGCGCCAGCAGAACAGGACCTACCTACGAGCAGTACTTC.

This clonotype has ten or more counts. The chain employs TRBV27 and TRBJ1-2, with 7 bases lining up with TRBD1. The CDR3 has 14 amino acids. Germline loops: CDR1 MNHEY, CDR2 SMNVEV (reference sequence). V gave up 4 bases and J gave up 7 bases; unmatched junction bases: 9. CDR3 nucleotides: TGTGCCAGCAGTTGGACCCAGGGGGATCGTGGCTACACCTTC. This translates into CASSWTQGDRGYTF.